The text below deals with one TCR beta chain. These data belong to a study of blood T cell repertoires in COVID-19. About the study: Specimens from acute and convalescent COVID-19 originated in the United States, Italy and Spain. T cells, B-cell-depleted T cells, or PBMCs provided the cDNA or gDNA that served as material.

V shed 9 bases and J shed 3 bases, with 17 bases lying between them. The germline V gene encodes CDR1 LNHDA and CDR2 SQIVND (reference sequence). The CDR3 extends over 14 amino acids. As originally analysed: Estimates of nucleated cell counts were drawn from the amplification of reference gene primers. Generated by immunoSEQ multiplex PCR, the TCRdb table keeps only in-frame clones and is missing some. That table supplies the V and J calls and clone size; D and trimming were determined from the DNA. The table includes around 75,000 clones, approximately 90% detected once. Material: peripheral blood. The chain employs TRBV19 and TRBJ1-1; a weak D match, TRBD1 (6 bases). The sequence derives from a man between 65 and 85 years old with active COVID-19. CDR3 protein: CASGPQGAHTEAFF. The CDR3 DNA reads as TGTGCCAGCGGGCCACAGGGAGCCCACACTGAAGCTTTCTTT.